This T cell receptor (beta chain) was captured in a study of T cell repertoires in cytomegalovirus infection. TCRdb fed the reads into MiXCR, producing one record per CDR3 protein. The table has 350,000 to 450,000 distinct CDR3 sequences, 15% to 20% seen once. CDR3 length equals 14 residues. CDR1 and CDR2 (germline): DFQATT, SNEGSKA (reference sequence). V dropped 6 bases and J dropped 3; count of bases not matched to a gene: 7. This clonotype has just a few counts. Its matching antigen is unknown. Study-level points and caveats: Ex vivo responses were dominated by HLA-C-restricted CMV-specific TCR beta clonotypes.

This receptor was identified in a human donor in good health (CMV status not recorded). Some clones in this sample may be carry-over from other donors' samples. The chain combines TRBV20-1 with TRBJ2-3, with 9 bases lining up with TRBD2. Sequences were obtained from PBMCs. The CDR3 DNA reads as TGCAGTGCCCCGGGGAGCGGGAGGACAGATACGCAGTATTTT. It translates to CSAPGSGRTDTQYF.